The entry below describes one TCR beta chain. Only one count was recorded for this clonotype. It lacks a known antigen. No base quality values were provided; no much bigger clone lies one nucleotide off. One read provides weak support. Peripheral blood CD8+ and CD4+ T cells from healthy donors, Susac syndrome patients and multiple sclerosis patients were profiled by high-throughput TCR beta sequencing. Susac syndrome patients met recently defined diagnostic criteria for definite or probable disease. Bulk CD8+ and CD4+ T cells were purified by magnetic negative isolation, whereas CD8+ TEMRA cells were enriched by FACS. Blood was drawn into EDTA tubes, processed within 24 hours, and PBMCs were isolated by density gradient centrifugation. PBMCs intended for TCR sequencing were cryopreserved in liquid nitrogen and were subsequently thawed in a 37 degrees C water bath. Purity of sorted or isolated CD4+, CD8+ and CD8+ TEMRA cells was at least 90%.

RNA was extracted with the RNeasy kit and about 0.5 to 1 ug was reverse transcribed using random hexamers. The immunoSEQ multiplex PCR assay, covering 54 Vbeta and 13 Jbeta segments, was used to amplify TCR beta CDR3 regions. Bias from PCR amplification was corrected by using a synthetic template baseline for primer optimization and for computational correction. Per the original workflow: Reads were assigned to V, D and J genes according to IMGT and analyzed in immunoSEQ Analyzer, with only productive sequences retained. Clonality was computed as one minus Shannon entropy normalized by log2 of the number of productive unique sequences. Public and private clones were assessed among the 100 most prevalent clones of each patient and control. Susac-specific clones were defined as absent from healthy and MS cohorts, about 1,100 published viral clones and other ImmuneACCESS disease sequences. TCRdb trimmed public reads at Q25 via fastp, called clones via MiXCR and kept in-frame beta chains. Each record represents a unique CDR3 protein, reported with the most common genes and DNA among its rows. Clone size and V and J calls follow TCRdb, not the original study. The sample profile shows about 110,000 distinct CDR3 sequences; approximately 94% of them were found once. The ten largest clones take up around 0.41% of the sample.

These data originate in a study of CD8 T cells in Susac syndrome (dated by TCRdb to about 2019). Concerning the study at large: Among the Susac syndrome patients who were sequenced, clinically active disease was present in more than 5 and clinical remission was observed in fewer than ten. Whether CD8+ T cell activation and differentiation in Susac syndrome was antigen driven was tested using repertoire sequencing. CD8+ T cell repertoire clonality was compared between about a dozen healthy donors, approximately 14 Susac syndrome patients and 15 multiple sclerosis patients. Susac syndrome patients were therapy-naive, on corticosteroids (some also receiving IVIg), or on IVIg alone at blood withdrawal.

The V end loses 0 bases and the J end loses 5 bases, and a stretch of 6 bases separates them. Inclusive of the bounding cysteine and phenylalanine, the CDR3 is 13 residues long. Only the CDR3 part of the read is kept: 39 bases, read in frame from the first base. From the germline V gene (reference sequence), CDR1 is PRHDT and CDR2 is FYEKMQ. The investigation overall reported the following: Some 15 Susac-specific public clones were identified in the total CD8+ repertoire, and roughly five Susac-specific public clones were identified in the CD8+ TEMRA repertoire. Susac syndrome CD8+ repertoires showed clonal expansion, highest in CD8+ TEMRA cells and greater in clinically active than remitting patients. The TCR sequencing and HLA analysis was acknowledged to have included a relatively small number of individuals.

Sequencing input: CD8+ T cells from PBMCs. The receptor was isolated from a human donor with Susac syndrome. The chain joins TRBV13 to TRBJ2-3; no confident D gene assignment can be made. The base sequence is TGTGCCAGCAGCTTAGGAGGGCTAGATACGCAGTATTTT. Its product reads: CASSLGGLDTQYF.